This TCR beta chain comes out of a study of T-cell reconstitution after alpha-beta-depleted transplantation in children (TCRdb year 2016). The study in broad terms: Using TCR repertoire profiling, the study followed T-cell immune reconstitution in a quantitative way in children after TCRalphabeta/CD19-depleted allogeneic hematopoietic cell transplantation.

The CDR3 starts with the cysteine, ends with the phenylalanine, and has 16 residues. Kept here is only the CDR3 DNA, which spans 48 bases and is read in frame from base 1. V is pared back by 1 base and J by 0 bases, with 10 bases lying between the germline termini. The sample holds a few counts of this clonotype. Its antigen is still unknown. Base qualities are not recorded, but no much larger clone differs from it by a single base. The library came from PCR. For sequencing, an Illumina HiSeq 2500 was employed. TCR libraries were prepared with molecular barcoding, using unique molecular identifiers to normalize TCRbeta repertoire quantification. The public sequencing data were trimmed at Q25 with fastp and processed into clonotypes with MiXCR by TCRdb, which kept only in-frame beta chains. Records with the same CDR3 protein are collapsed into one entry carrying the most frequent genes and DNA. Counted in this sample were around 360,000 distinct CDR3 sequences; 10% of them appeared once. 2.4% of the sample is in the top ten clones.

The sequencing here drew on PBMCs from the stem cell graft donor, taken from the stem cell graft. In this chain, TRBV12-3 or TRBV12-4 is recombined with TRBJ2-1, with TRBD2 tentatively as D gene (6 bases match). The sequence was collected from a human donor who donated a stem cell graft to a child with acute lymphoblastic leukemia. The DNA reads TGTGCCAGCAGTTTAGAGCGGGTGAGCTCCTACAATGAGCAGTTCTTC. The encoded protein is CASSLERVSSYNEQFF.